These T cell receptor beta chains were read from a single sample in a study of shared clonotypes between healthy human individuals. Sequencing was performed with immunoSEQ multiplex PCR; in TCRdb, only in-frame clones are kept and a portion is missing. The repertoire holds some 470,000 clones, with 60% to 85% as singletons. Material: PBMCs. Receptor source: a woman in her 40s in good health. Some clones in this sample may be carry-over from other donors' samples. The CDR3 runs from the conserved cysteine through the conserved F or W. Fields, in order: J gene, V gene, D gene, clone size, CDR3 protein, CDR3 DNA. The D gene is left open where the match is weak. Only some rows state a clone size, as once, few, many or a class for expanded clones.

j_call: TRBJ1-2; v_call: TRBV6-1; d_call: .; clone_size: .; cdr3_aa: CASNFLKGEGGYTF; cdr3_nt: TGTGCCAGCAATTTTTTAAAGGGGGAAGGAGGCTACACCTTC
j_call: TRBJ2-1; v_call: TRBV2; d_call: .; clone_size: .; cdr3_aa: CASSAEYWQFF; cdr3_nt: TGTGCCAGCAGTGCGGAGTACTGGCAGTTCTTC
j_call: TRBJ2-1; v_call: TRBV5-1; d_call: .; clone_size: many; cdr3_aa: CASSLFRGDNEQFF; cdr3_nt: TGCGCCAGCAGCTTGTTCAGGGGGGACAATGAGCAGTTCTTC
j_call: TRBJ2-2; v_call: TRBV4-2; d_call: .; clone_size: many; cdr3_aa: CASSQDTTANTGELFF; cdr3_nt: TGTGCCAGCAGCCAAGATACGACCGCGAACACCGGGGAGCTGTTTTTT
j_call: TRBJ2-7; v_call: TRBV5-4; d_call: TRBD2; clone_size: .; cdr3_aa: CASSRGLAGYEQYF; cdr3_nt: TGTGCCAGCAGCCGTGGGCTAGCGGGTTACGAGCAGTACTTC
j_call: TRBJ2-3; v_call: TRBV6-4; d_call: TRBD1; clone_size: .; cdr3_aa: CASSGTGGSTDTQYF; cdr3_nt: TGTGCCAGCAGTGGGACAGGGGGGAGCACAGATACGCAGTATTTT
j_call: TRBJ2-1; v_call: TRBV6-5; d_call: .; clone_size: many; cdr3_aa: CASSDSWGEQFF; cdr3_nt: TGTGCCAGCAGTGACTCTTGGGGGGAGCAGTTCTTC
j_call: TRBJ2-6; v_call: TRBV29-1; d_call: .; clone_size: once; cdr3_aa: CSVEGGSGANVLTF; cdr3_nt: TGCAGCGTTGAGGGCGGTTCTGGGGCCAACGTCCTGACTTTC
j_call: TRBJ2-7; v_call: TRBV2; d_call: TRBD2; clone_size: .; cdr3_aa: CASNEGTSDEQYF; cdr3_nt: TGTGCCAGCAACGAAGGGACTAGCGACGAGCAGTACTTC
j_call: TRBJ2-7; v_call: TRBV2; d_call: .; clone_size: .; cdr3_aa: CASCLGYEQYF; cdr3_nt: TGTGCCAGCTGCTTAGGCTACGAGCAGTACTTC
j_call: TRBJ2-5; v_call: TRBV2; d_call: TRBD2; clone_size: .; cdr3_aa: CASSEALVAGKETQYF; cdr3_nt: TGTGCCAGCAGTGAAGCGCTGGTAGCGGGAAAAGAGACCCAGTACTTC
j_call: TRBJ2-2; v_call: TRBV29-1; d_call: TRBD1; clone_size: .; cdr3_aa: CSGRQGPNTGELFF; cdr3_nt: TGCAGCGGCCGACAGGGACCGAACACCGGGGAGCTGTTTTTT
j_call: TRBJ2-5; v_call: TRBV28; d_call: TRBD2; clone_size: few; cdr3_aa: CASRPPAGVETQYF; cdr3_nt: TGTGCCAGCAGACCGCCAGCGGGAGTTGAGACCCAGTACTTC
j_call: TRBJ2-3; v_call: TRBV28; d_call: .; clone_size: .; cdr3_aa: CATTTTDTQYF; cdr3_nt: TGTGCCACCACGACCACAGATACGCAGTATTTT
j_call: TRBJ1-3; v_call: TRBV23-1; d_call: TRBD1; clone_size: .; cdr3_aa: CASSDRDVSGNTIYF; cdr3_nt: TGCGCCAGCTCGGACAGGGACGTCTCTGGAAACACCATATATTTT
j_call: TRBJ2-2; v_call: TRBV5-1; d_call: TRBD2; clone_size: .; cdr3_aa: CASSLEAGAYTGELFF; cdr3_nt: TGCGCCAGCAGCTTGGAGGCGGGAGCGTACACCGGGGAGCTGTTTTTT
j_call: TRBJ2-1; v_call: TRBV28; d_call: TRBD1; clone_size: .; cdr3_aa: CASSNRGNEQFF; cdr3_nt: TGTGCCAGCAGTAACAGGGGCAATGAGCAGTTCTTC
j_call: TRBJ2-7; v_call: TRBV4-2; d_call: .; clone_size: few; cdr3_aa: CASSQRHANTGPQTYEQYF; cdr3_nt: TGTGCCAGCAGCCAACGCCACGCCAATACCGGGCCTCAAACCTACGAGCAGTACTTC
j_call: TRBJ2-5; v_call: TRBV10-3; d_call: TRBD1; clone_size: .; cdr3_aa: CAISAHTTGQGYGETQYF; cdr3_nt: TGTGCCATCAGTGCTCATACTACTGGACAGGGGTACGGGGAGACCCAGTACTTC
j_call: TRBJ2-7; v_call: TRBV4-2; d_call: .; clone_size: .; cdr3_aa: CASSQDDPAYEQYF; cdr3_nt: TGTGCCAGCAGCCAAGATGACCCCGCTTACGAGCAGTACTTC
j_call: TRBJ2-7; v_call: TRBV28; d_call: TRBD1; clone_size: .; cdr3_aa: CASSSPGGAYEQYF; cdr3_nt: TGTGCCAGCAGTTCCCCAGGGGGCGCATACGAGCAGTACTTC
j_call: TRBJ1-5; v_call: TRBV6-6; d_call: .; clone_size: .; cdr3_aa: CASSPDREGSNQPQHF; cdr3_nt: TGTGCCAGCAGTCCCGACCGGGAAGGTAGCAATCAGCCCCAGCATTTT
j_call: TRBJ2-7; v_call: TRBV9; d_call: .; clone_size: .; cdr3_aa: CASSVGFGAGGEQYF; cdr3_nt: TGTGCCAGCAGCGTAGGGTTTGGAGCCGGGGGCGAGCAGTACTTC
j_call: TRBJ2-3; v_call: TRBV5-1; d_call: TRBD1; clone_size: .; cdr3_aa: CASSPGQGADTQYF; cdr3_nt: TGCGCCAGCAGCCCGGGACAGGGGGCAGATACGCAGTATTTT
j_call: TRBJ1-2; v_call: TRBV7-2; d_call: .; clone_size: .; cdr3_aa: CASSQQSDIYGYTF; cdr3_nt: TGTGCCAGCAGCCAGCAATCGGACATCTATGGCTACACCTTC
j_call: TRBJ1-4; v_call: TRBV4-2; d_call: .; clone_size: .; cdr3_aa: CASSPTKGGVEEKLFF; cdr3_nt: TGTGCCAGCAGCCCGACAAAGGGGGGAGTAGAAGAAAAACTGTTTTTT
j_call: TRBJ2-7; v_call: TRBV25-1; d_call: .; clone_size: .; cdr3_aa: CASSEWGPVSSYEQYF; cdr3_nt: TGTGCCAGCAGTGAATGGGGCCCAGTAAGCTCCTACGAGCAGTACTTC
j_call: TRBJ1-2; v_call: TRBV29-1; d_call: .; clone_size: .; cdr3_aa: CSVDPRYGYTF; cdr3_nt: TGCAGCGTTGATCCGCGCTATGGCTACACCTTC
j_call: TRBJ2-7; v_call: TRBV19; d_call: .; clone_size: few; cdr3_aa: CASSTGTPGEQYF; cdr3_nt: TGTGCCAGTAGTACCGGGACCCCAGGGGAGCAGTACTTC
j_call: TRBJ2-1; v_call: TRBV5-5; d_call: .; clone_size: .; cdr3_aa: CASSLEGGIGNEQFF; cdr3_nt: TGTGCCAGCAGCTTGGAAGGGGGTATAGGGAATGAGCAGTTCTTC
j_call: TRBJ2-3; v_call: TRBV19; d_call: .; clone_size: once; cdr3_aa: CASTEDGSFTDTQYF; cdr3_nt: TGTGCCAGTACCGAAGACGGGTCTTTCACAGATACGCAGTATTTT
j_call: TRBJ2-1; v_call: TRBV28; d_call: TRBD1; clone_size: .; cdr3_aa: CASSLKTGFYNEQFF; cdr3_nt: TGTGCCAGCAGTCTAAAGACAGGGTTTTACAATGAGCAGTTCTTC
j_call: TRBJ2-2; v_call: TRBV18; d_call: TRBD2; clone_size: .; cdr3_aa: CASSPRGSANTGELFF; cdr3_nt: TGTGCCAGCTCACCTCGCGGGAGCGCGAACACCGGGGAGCTGTTTTTT
j_call: TRBJ2-5; v_call: TRBV28; d_call: TRBD2; clone_size: .; cdr3_aa: CASIPGGRGKETQYF; cdr3_nt: TGTGCCAGCATCCCGGGAGGCCGGGGAAAAGAGACCCAGTACTTC
j_call: TRBJ1-1; v_call: TRBV28; d_call: .; clone_size: .; cdr3_aa: CASSLSRGGTEAFF; cdr3_nt: TGTGCCAGCAGTTTATCGAGGGGGGGCACTGAAGCTTTCTTT
j_call: TRBJ2-7; v_call: TRBV5-1; d_call: TRBD1; clone_size: .; cdr3_aa: CASSWTGARYEQYF; cdr3_nt: TGCGCCAGCAGCTGGACAGGGGCTCGGTACGAGCAGTACTTC